The next 14 T cell receptor gamma chains were all read from a single sample in a study of γδ T cells in repeated Plasmodium falciparum infection (dated by TCRdb to the early 2020s). Vgamma9/Vdelta2+ and Vdelta2-negative gammadelta T cell populations were flow-sorted from peripheral blood mononuclear cells for bulk TCR repertoire analysis. The method behind the library was multiplex PCR. The sequencer listed for this sample is Illumina MiSeq. TCRdb processed the public reads again with the CATT caller, after which rows with matching DNA were combined. The table for this sample lists 14,000 or so gamma-chain clones; around 1.5% of them were counted only once. 28% of the sample goes to the ten largest clones. Input material: gamma-delta T cells from blood. All receptors derive from a pool of human donors (malaria-infected and uninfected, not separated).

This clone was found many times. The TCRdb record carries a much larger clone's protein, which differs from this DNA's translation at residue 9; a read error is the likely cause, and the protein listed here is the DNA translation. This sequence joins TRGV9 and TRGJP. CDR1 is GITISATS, CDR2 ISYDGTV, per germline (reference sequence). The CDR3 runs 13 residues. CDR3 DNA sequence: TGTGCCTTGTGGGAGTTGGGCAAAGAAATCAAGGTATTT. It yields the protein CALWELGKEIKVF.

By proportion, this clone is medium-sized (0.01 to 0.1%). Other nucleotide sequences in the sample specify the same CDR3. The V and J genes are TRGV9 and TRGJP. The CDR3 extends over 16 amino acids. Germline V CDR1 and CDR2: GITISATS, ISYDGTV (reference sequence). Unmatched junction bases numbered 4, after V lost 3 bases and J lost 5 bases. The CDR3 spells CALWEIKELGKKIKVF. CDR3 nucleotides: TGTGCCTTGTGGGAGATTAAAGAGTTGGGCAAAAAAATCAAGGTATTT.

As to this clone: The protein that TCRdb holds for this DNA derives from a much larger clone and differs from the translated DNA at residue 7, which likely indicates a read error; the protein shown here is translated from the DNA. The chain couples TRGV2 to TRGJP2. Here the J gene came from matching the DNA to germline, since TCRdb omits it. Trimming took 0 bases from V and 3 from J; bases not matched to a gene: 4. Germline CDR1 reads EGSNGY; CDR2 reads YDSYNSKV. The CDR3 consists of 15 residues. CDR3 sequence reads: CATWDGTGSDWIKTF. As DNA, the CDR3 is TGTGCCACCTGGGACGGGACGGGTAGTGATTGGATCAAGACGTTT.

This clone has ten or more counts. For this DNA, TCRdb reports the protein of a much larger clone, which diverges at residue 9, most likely from a read error; the protein presented here is translated directly from the DNA. The rearrangement uses TRGV9 and TRGJP. Assignment of the J gene here rests on matching the DNA to germline, because TCRdb gives none. This CDR3 has 16 residues. CDR1 is GITISATS, CDR2 ISYDGTV, per germline (reference sequence). CDR3 nucleotide sequence: TGTGCCTTGTGGGAGGCAGAAGAGTCGGGCAAAAAAATCAAGGTATTT. This codes for CALWEAEESGKKIKVF.

This clone turned up a few times. The mismatch at residue 9 between this DNA's translation and the TCRdb protein of a much larger clone likely reflects a read error; the protein shown is translated from the DNA. The gene calls are TRGV9 and TRGJ1 or TRGJ2. As TCRdb names no J gene, one was assigned here on the basis of a DNA match to germline. Germline V lookup: CDR1 GITISATS, CDR2 ISYDGTV (reference sequence). The V and J ends lost 0 bases and 10 bases, in that order; junction bases with no gene match: 9. The CDR3 length is 13 residues. CDR3 residues: CALWEVRYEKKLF. The DNA for the CDR3 is TGTGCCTTGTGGGAGGTGAGGTATGAGAAGAAACTCTTT.

This clone was seen repeatedly, ten times or more. It differs at one base from a far larger clone, so likely a read error. The same CDR3 can be traced to other DNA sequences in this sample. The chain couples TRGV9 to TRGJ1 or TRGJ2. The CDR3 extends over 13 amino acids. Germline V gene lookup returns CDR1 GITISATS and CDR2 ISYDGTV (reference sequence). The CDR3 bases are TGTGCCTTGTGGGAGTTTTCTTATTATAAGAAGCTCTTT. It yields the protein CALWEFSYYKKLF.

This clone occurred a few times. The protein that TCRdb holds for this DNA derives from a much larger clone and differs from the translated DNA at residue 7, which likely indicates a read error; the protein shown here is translated from the DNA. The genes are TRGV9 and TRGJP. Since TCRdb gives no J gene, matching the DNA to germline was used here to assign it. The germline gives CDR1 GITISATS, CDR2 ISYDGTV (reference sequence). The CDR3 spans 17 residues. Losses at the gene ends were 0 bases for V and 9 bases for J; bases not matched to a gene: 8. CDR3 region: CALWEVEVGLGKKIKVF. CDR3 DNA sequence: TGTGCCTTGTGGGAGGTGGAAGTTGGGTTGGGCAAAAAAATCAAGGTATTT.

This clone was detected only a few times. The protein TCRdb gives is from a much larger clone and does not agree with this DNA's translation at residue 3, likely a read error; the protein shown here comes from the DNA. The chain couples TRGV9 to TRGJ1 or TRGJ2. This CDR3 is built from 12 residues. Germline V gene data show CDR1 as GITISATS and CDR2 as ISYDGTV (reference sequence). Here the CDR3 reads CAMWEVEDKKLF. The CDR3 coding sequence is TGTGCCATGTGGGAGGTGGAGGATAAGAAACTCTTT.

This clone is categorized as medium-sized. Possible read error: a much larger clone is one base away. The sample carries other DNA sequences with the same CDR3. The chain recombines TRGV9 with TRGJP. After removal of 0 bases from V and 5 bases from J, the junction contained 4 bases not matched to a gene. CDR1 and CDR2 (germline): GITISATS, ISYDGTV (reference sequence). This CDR3 spans 17 amino acids. The DNA for the CDR3 is TGTGCCTTGTGGGAGGTGAGGGAAGAGTTGGGCAAAAAAATCAAGGTATTT. It codes for CALWEVREELGKKIKVF.

By share, this clone counts as medium-sized. The sample carries other DNA sequences with the same CDR3. The J gene is TRGJP2, the V gene TRGV9. The CDR3 is made up of 15 amino acids. The V gene end was trimmed by 2 bases and the J gene end by 7 bases; junction bases not matched to a gene: 10. Germline V gene data show CDR1 as GITISATS and CDR2 as ISYDGTV (reference sequence). This chain's CDR3 is CALWEEKRNDWIKTF. As DNA, the CDR3 is TGTGCCTTGTGGGAGGAAAAACGTAATGATTGGATCAAGACGTTT.

The table lists this clone with many counts. The protein TCRdb gives is from a much larger clone and does not agree with this DNA's translation at residue 8, likely a read error; the protein shown here comes from the DNA. The gene calls are TRGV3 and TRGJ1 or TRGJ2. Germline V gene data show CDR1 as VTNTFY and CDR2 as YDVSTARD (reference sequence). The CDR3 length is 10 residues. CDR3 nucleotides: TGTGCCACCTGGGGAAATAAGAGACTCTTT. Its protein product is CATWGNKRLF.

The table lists this clone with many counts. With a far larger clone one base away, a read error is the likely cause. Other DNA variants within this sample encode the same CDR3. The chain joins TRGV9 to TRGJ1 or TRGJ2. TCRdb supplies no J gene; here it was assigned by aligning the nucleotide sequence to germline. Looked up from germline, CDR1 is GITISATS and CDR2 is ISYDGTV (reference sequence). This CDR3 is built from 11 residues. In DNA, the CDR3 is TGTGCTTTGTGGGAGGTGCCCGAGAAACTCTTT. Protein sequence: CALWEVPEKLF.

About this clone: Translating this DNA gives a protein that differs at residue 15 from the TCRdb one, which belongs to a much larger clone; a read error is likely, and the protein shown is this translation. V is TRGV9 and J is TRGJP. The J gene was not available in TCRdb and was assigned here by matching the DNA to germline segments. Looked up from germline, CDR1 is GITISATS and CDR2 is ISYDGTV (reference sequence). The CDR3 contains 18 residues. CDR3 in amino acids: CALWEERGRDLGKKSKVF. CDR3 nucleotides: TGTGCCTTGTGGGAGGAACGGGGGAGAGACTTGGGCAAAAAAAGCAAGGTATTT.

There are many counts of this clone. TCRdb pairs this DNA with a much larger clone's protein that differs at residue 6, likely a read error; the protein shown was translated from the DNA. The chain is built from TRGV9 and TRGJP. The J gene was missing in TCRdb and was found by matching the end of the DNA to germline. The germline gives CDR1 GITISATS, CDR2 ISYDGTV (reference sequence). Unmatched junction bases numbered 7, after V lost 2 bases and J lost 6 bases. This CDR3 has 17 residues. This CDR3 is CALWEAQGELGKKIKVF. For the CDR3, the DNA is TGTGCCTTGTGGGAGGCGCAAGGAGAGTTGGGCAAAAAAATCAAGGTATTT.